The 3 T cell receptor beta chains below all came from one sample that was sequenced in a study of CD8 T cells in Susac syndrome. RNA in amounts of roughly 0.45 to 1 ug was reverse transcribed with random hexamers. TCRdb ran MiXCR on the immunoSEQ multiplex PCR reads and lists one entry per CDR3 protein. The top ten hold 0.075% to 0.095% of the sample, which has about 210,000 distinct CDR3 sequences, 95% seen once. Input material: CD4+ T cells from PBMCs. The receptors were sampled from a human donor with multiple sclerosis.

The rearrangement links TRBV24-1 to TRBJ1-5; D is ambiguous. The CDR3 contains 13 residues. V lost 3 bases, J lost 3 bases, and 5 bases lay in between. In germline, CDR1 is KGHDR, CDR2 SFDVKD. The CDR3 region is CATSDGDNQPQHF. The CDR3, as DNA: TGTGCCACCAGTGATGGGGACAATCAGCCCCAGCATTTT.

The J gene is TRBJ2-6, the V gene TRBV4-1, with D hard to call. Looked up from germline, CDR1 is MGHRA and CDR2 is YSYEKL. Trimming stripped 0 bases from V and 1 base from J, with 16 bases between. This CDR3 region has 19 residues. The CDR3 loop reads CASSQDKVEALSGANVLTF. CDR3 sequence (DNA): TGCGCCAGCAGCCAAGATAAGGTTGAGGCCTTATCTGGGGCCAACGTCCTGACTTTC.

The CDR3 nucleotides are TGTGCCAGCAGAACTAGGACCTCCTACGAGCAGTACTTC. The encoded protein is CASRTRTSYEQYF. V and J are TRBV2 and TRBJ2-7, with D possibly being TRBD2 (5 bases). The CDR3 consists of 13 residues. Trimming took 6 bases from V and 0 from J, leaving 9 bases between them. The germline gives CDR1 SNHLY, CDR2 FYNNEI.